This TCR beta chain was documented in a study of blood T cell repertoires in COVID-19. Study information: The study drew acute and convalescent COVID-19 samples from the United States, Italy and Spain. T cells, B-cell-depleted T cells, or PBMCs provided the cDNA or gDNA that served as material.

This clone was picked up one time. Original processing methods: Nucleated cell counts were estimated from reference gene primer amplification. Profiling relied on immunoSEQ multiplex PCR, and the TCRdb table lists in-frame clones only, not all of them. From that table come the V and J calls and clone size; the DNA was used to work out D and trimming. Of 85,000 to 110,000 clones listed, approximately 87% were seen once; the top ten hold 10% to 15%. The receptor was isolated from a human donor in a cohort sampled during active or convalescent COVID-19. Sequences were obtained from peripheral blood.

In DNA, the CDR3 is TGTGCCAGCAGCTTGGCCGCAGGGCGGAACACTGAAGCTTTCTTT. It is translated as CASSLAAGRNTEAFF. The chain recombines TRBV5-6 with TRBJ1-1, with D possibly TRBD1 on 5 matching bases. V was shortened by 0 bases and J by 1 base, with 10 bases between the two germline ends. Germline CDR1 SGHDT, CDR2 YYEEEE. The CDR3 spans 15 residues.